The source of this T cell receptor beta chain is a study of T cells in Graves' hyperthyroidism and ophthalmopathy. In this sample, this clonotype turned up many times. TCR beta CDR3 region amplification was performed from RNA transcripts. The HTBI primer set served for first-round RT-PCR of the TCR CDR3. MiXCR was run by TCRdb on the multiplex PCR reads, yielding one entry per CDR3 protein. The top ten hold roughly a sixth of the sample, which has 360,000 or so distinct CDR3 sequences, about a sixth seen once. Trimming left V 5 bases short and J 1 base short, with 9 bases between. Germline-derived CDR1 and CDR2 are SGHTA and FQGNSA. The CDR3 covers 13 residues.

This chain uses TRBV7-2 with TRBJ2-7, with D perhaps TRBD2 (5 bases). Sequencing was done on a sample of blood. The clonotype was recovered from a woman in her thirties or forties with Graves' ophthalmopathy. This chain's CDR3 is CASSTGLSYEQYF. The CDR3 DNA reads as TGTGCCAGCAGCACCGGACTTTCCTACGAGCAGTACTTC. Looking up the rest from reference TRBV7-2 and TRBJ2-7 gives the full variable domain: GAGVSQSPSNKVTEKGKDVELRCDPISGHTALYWYRQSLGQGLEFLIYFQGNSAPDKSGLPSDRFSAERTGGSVSTLTIQRTQQEDSAVYLCASSTGLSYEQYFGPGTRLTVT.